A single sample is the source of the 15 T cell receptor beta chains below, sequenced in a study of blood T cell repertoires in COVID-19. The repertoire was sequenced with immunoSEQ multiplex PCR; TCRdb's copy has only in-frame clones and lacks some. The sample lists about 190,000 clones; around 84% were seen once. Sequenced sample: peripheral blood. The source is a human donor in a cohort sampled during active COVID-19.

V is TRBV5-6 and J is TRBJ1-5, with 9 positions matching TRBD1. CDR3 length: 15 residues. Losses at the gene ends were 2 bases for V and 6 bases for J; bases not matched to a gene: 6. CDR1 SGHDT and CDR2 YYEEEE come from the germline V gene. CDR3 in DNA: TGTGCCAGCAGCTTCTTGGGACAGGGAAGTCAGCCCCAGCATTTT. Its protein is CASSFLGQGSQPQHF.

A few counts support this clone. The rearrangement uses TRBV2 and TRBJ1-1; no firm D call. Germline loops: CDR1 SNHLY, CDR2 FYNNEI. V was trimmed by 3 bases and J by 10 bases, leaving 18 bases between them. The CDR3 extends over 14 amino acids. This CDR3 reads CASSEEVGSGRAFF. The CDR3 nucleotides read TGTGCCAGCAGTGAGGAGGTAGGCTCGGGAAGAGCTTTCTTT.

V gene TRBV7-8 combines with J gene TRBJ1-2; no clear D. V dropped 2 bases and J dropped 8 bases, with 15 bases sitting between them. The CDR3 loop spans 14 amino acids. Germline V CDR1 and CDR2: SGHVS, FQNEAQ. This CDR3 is CASSLIRGTEGYTF. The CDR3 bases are TGTGCCAGCAGCTTAATTCGGGGTACGGAAGGCTACACCTTC.

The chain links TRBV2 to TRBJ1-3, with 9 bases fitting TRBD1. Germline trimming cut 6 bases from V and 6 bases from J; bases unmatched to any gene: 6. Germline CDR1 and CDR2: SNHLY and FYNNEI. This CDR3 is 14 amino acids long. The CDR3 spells CASRAWTGENTIYF. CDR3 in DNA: TGTGCCAGCAGGGCCTGGACAGGGGAAAACACCATATATTTT.

The CDR3 DNA reads as TGTGCCAGTAGTGACAGGTCTTCACCCCTCCACTTT. The encoded protein is CASSDRSSPLHF. The chain combines TRBV19 with TRBJ1-6, with D possibly TRBD1 on 6 matching bases. The length of the CDR3 is 12 residues. Germline values: CDR1 LNHDA, CDR2 SQIVND (reference sequence). The V end was cut by 5 bases, the J end by 9 bases, with 8 bases between.

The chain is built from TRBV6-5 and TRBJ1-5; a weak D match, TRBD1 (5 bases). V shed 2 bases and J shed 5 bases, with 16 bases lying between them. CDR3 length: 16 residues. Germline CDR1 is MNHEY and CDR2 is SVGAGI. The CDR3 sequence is CASSYSRQFPYQPQHF. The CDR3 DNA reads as TGTGCCAGCAGTTACAGTAGACAGTTCCCCTATCAGCCCCAGCATTTT.

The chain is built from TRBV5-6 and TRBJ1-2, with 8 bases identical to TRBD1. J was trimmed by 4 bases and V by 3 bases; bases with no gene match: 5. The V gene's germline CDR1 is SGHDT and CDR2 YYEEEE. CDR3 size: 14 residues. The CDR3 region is CASSWGQARYGYTF. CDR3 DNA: TGTGCCAGCAGCTGGGGACAGGCTCGCTATGGCTACACCTTC.

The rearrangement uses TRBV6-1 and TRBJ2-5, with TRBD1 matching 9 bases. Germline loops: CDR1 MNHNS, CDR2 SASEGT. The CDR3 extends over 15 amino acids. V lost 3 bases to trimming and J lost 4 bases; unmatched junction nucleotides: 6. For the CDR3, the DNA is TGTGCCAGCAGTGACAGGGACAGGGCCCCAGAGACCCAGTACTTC. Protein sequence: CASSDRDRAPETQYF.

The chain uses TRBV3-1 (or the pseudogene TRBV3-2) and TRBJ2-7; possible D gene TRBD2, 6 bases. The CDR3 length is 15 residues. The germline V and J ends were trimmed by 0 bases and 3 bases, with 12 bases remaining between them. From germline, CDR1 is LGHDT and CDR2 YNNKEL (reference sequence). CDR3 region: CASSQDGGRVYEQYF. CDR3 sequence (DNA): TGTGCCAGCAGCCAAGACGGGGGTCGGGTCTACGAGCAGTACTTC.

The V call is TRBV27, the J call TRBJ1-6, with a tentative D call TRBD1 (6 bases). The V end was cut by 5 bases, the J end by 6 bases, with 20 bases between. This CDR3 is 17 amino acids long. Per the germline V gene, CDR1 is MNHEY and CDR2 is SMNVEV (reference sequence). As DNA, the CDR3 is TGTGCCAGCAGTATCCCGCCCCGGGTAGGGGGTAATTCACCCCTCCACTTT. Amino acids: CASSIPPRVGGNSPLHF.

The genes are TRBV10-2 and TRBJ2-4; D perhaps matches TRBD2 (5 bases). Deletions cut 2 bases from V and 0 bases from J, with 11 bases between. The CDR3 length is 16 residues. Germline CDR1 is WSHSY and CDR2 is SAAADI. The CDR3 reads CASSESGATAKNIQYF. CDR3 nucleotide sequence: TGCGCCAGCAGTGAGAGCGGAGCCACAGCCAAAAACATTCAGTACTTC.

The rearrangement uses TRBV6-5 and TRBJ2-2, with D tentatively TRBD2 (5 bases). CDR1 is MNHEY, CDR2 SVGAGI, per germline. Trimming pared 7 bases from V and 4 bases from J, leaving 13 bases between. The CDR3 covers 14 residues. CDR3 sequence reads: CASNPGLRTGELFF. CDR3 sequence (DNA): TGTGCCAGCAACCCGGGATTACGCACCGGGGAGCTGTTTTTT.

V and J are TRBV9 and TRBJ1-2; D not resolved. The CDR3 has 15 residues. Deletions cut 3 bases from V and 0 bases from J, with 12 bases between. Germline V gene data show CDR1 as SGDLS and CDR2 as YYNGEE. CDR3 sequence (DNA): TGTGCCAGCAGCGGTACACCGAATACTAACTATGGCTACACCTTC. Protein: CASSGTPNTNYGYTF.

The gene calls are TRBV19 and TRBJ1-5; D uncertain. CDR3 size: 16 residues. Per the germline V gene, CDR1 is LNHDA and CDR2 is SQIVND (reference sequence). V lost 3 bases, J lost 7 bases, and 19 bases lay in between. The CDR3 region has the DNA TGTGCCAGTAGTATTTCCAGCACAAGCGGTACGCAGCCCCAGCATTTT. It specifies CASSISSTSGTQPQHF. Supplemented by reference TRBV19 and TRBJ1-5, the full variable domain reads DGGITQSPKYLFRKEGQNVTLSCEQNLNHDAMYWYRQDPGQGLRLIYYSQIVNDFQKGDIAEGYSVSREKKESFPLTVTSAQKNPTAFYLCASSISSTSGTQPQHFGDGTRLSIL.

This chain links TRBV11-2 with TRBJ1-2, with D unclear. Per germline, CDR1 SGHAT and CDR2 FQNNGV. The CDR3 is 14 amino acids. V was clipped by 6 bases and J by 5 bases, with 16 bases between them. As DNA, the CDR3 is TGTGCCAGCAGTCCAACGGGATTAAATTATGGCTACACCTTC. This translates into CASSPTGLNYGYTF. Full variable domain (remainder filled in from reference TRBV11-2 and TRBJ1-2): EAGVAQSPRYKIIEKRQSVAFWCNPISGHATLYWYQQILGQGPKLLIQFQNNGVVDDSQLPKDRFSAERLKGVDSTLKIQPAKLEDSAVYLCASSPTGLNYGYTFGSGTRLTVV.